A selection of T cell receptor beta chains follows, all from one sample in a study of shared clonotypes between healthy human individuals. Profiled with immunoSEQ multiplex PCR; TCRdb holds only in-frame clones, not every one. The sample carries roughly 2.6 million clones, around 94% recorded once. Sequenced: naive CD4+ T cells sorted from blood. Receptor source: a man aged 18 to 29 in good health. The CDR3 runs from the conserved cysteine through the conserved F or W. Each record gives: J gene, V gene, clone size, D gene, CDR3 protein, CDR3 DNA. The D gene is left open where the match is weak. Rows give clone size only sometimes, using once, few, many, or a class for an expanded clone.

j_call: TRBJ1-1
v_call: TRBV4-1
clone_size: -
d_call: TRBD1
cdr3_aa: CASSQPGTGSPDTEAFF
cdr3_nt: TGCGCCAGCAGCCAACCCGGGACAGGGTCTCCGGACACTGAAGCTTTCTTT

j_call: TRBJ1-6
v_call: TRBV30
clone_size: -
d_call: TRBD1
cdr3_aa: CAWKRTGNNSPLHF
cdr3_nt: TGTGCCTGGAAAAGGACAGGGAATAATTCACCCCTCCACTTT

j_call: TRBJ1-6
v_call: TRBV19
clone_size: -
d_call: -
cdr3_aa: CASGGDPYNSPLHF
cdr3_nt: TGTGCCAGTGGTGGGGACCCTTATAATTCACCCCTCCACTTT

j_call: TRBJ2-7
v_call: TRBV5-4
clone_size: -
d_call: TRBD1
cdr3_aa: CASSLGGQGASYEQYF
cdr3_nt: TGTGCCAGCAGCTTAGGCGGACAGGGGGCCTCCTACGAGCAGTACTTC

j_call: TRBJ2-2
v_call: TRBV29-1
clone_size: -
d_call: -
cdr3_aa: CTEGHGELFF
cdr3_nt: TGCACCGAAGGGCACGGGGAGCTGTTTTTT

j_call: TRBJ2-4
v_call: TRBV21-1
clone_size: -
d_call: -
cdr3_aa: CASQESGKNIQYF
cdr3_nt: TGTGCCAGCCAGGAGAGCGGCAAAAACATTCAGTACTTC

j_call: TRBJ2-7
v_call: TRBV28
clone_size: -
d_call: -
cdr3_aa: CASSSGQLTYEQYF
cdr3_nt: TGTGCCAGCAGTTCCGGACAGCTAACCTACGAGCAGTACTTC

j_call: TRBJ1-3
v_call: TRBV5-1
clone_size: -
d_call: -
cdr3_aa: CASRTNENTIYF
cdr3_nt: TGCGCCAGCAGGACAAACGAAAACACCATATATTTT

j_call: TRBJ2-4
v_call: TRBV9
clone_size: -
d_call: -
cdr3_aa: CASSVGGQAKNIQYF
cdr3_nt: TGTGCCAGCAGCGTAGGGGGCCAAGCCAAAAACATTCAGTACTTC

j_call: TRBJ1-4
v_call: TRBV14
clone_size: -
d_call: -
cdr3_aa: CASSQERGLTNEKLFF
cdr3_nt: TGTGCCAGCAGCCAAGAGCGGGGGCTAACTAATGAAAAACTGTTTTTT

j_call: TRBJ2-7
v_call: TRBV4-1
clone_size: -
d_call: TRBD2
cdr3_aa: CASSQVYGAGYPISYEQYF
cdr3_nt: TGCGCCAGCAGCCAAGTGTATGGAGCGGGGTACCCTATCTCCTACGAGCAGTACTTC

j_call: TRBJ1-1
v_call: TRBV9
clone_size: -
d_call: TRBD1
cdr3_aa: CASSVGPSGGMAEAFF
cdr3_nt: TGTGCCAGCAGCGTAGGCCCCTCAGGGGGCATGGCTGAAGCTTTCTTT

j_call: TRBJ2-7
v_call: TRBV7-2
clone_size: few
d_call: -
cdr3_aa: CASSPSGTIGYEQYF
cdr3_nt: TGTGCCAGCAGCCCCTCCGGGACAATCGGGTACGAGCAGTACTTC

j_call: TRBJ1-2
v_call: TRBV4-1
clone_size: -
d_call: -
cdr3_aa: CASSQGDSRIYGYTF
cdr3_nt: TGCGCCAGCAGCCAAGGCGACTCCAGGATCTATGGCTACACCTTC

j_call: TRBJ1-2
v_call: TRBV10-3
clone_size: -
d_call: -
cdr3_aa: CAISYSKLYGYTF
cdr3_nt: TGTGCCATCAGTTACAGTAAACTCTATGGCTACACCTTC

j_call: TRBJ2-1
v_call: TRBV29-1
clone_size: -
d_call: -
cdr3_aa: CSVDRGTYNEQFF
cdr3_nt: TGCAGCGTTGATAGGGGAACCTACAATGAGCAGTTCTTC

j_call: TRBJ2-7
v_call: TRBV30
clone_size: -
d_call: -
cdr3_aa: CAWSELEGYEQYF
cdr3_nt: TGTGCCTGGAGTGAACTAGAAGGCTACGAGCAGTACTTC

j_call: TRBJ1-5
v_call: TRBV7-8
clone_size: -
d_call: -
cdr3_aa: CASSPGLKPLSNQPQHF
cdr3_nt: TGTGCCAGCAGCCCCGGCCTAAAACCCCTTAGCAATCAGCCCCAGCATTTT

j_call: TRBJ2-1
v_call: TRBV19
clone_size: -
d_call: -
cdr3_aa: CASSRGQVIEYNEQFF
cdr3_nt: TGTGCCAGTAGTAGAGGGCAGGTAATAGAATACAATGAGCAGTTCTTC

j_call: TRBJ2-5
v_call: TRBV5-1
clone_size: -
d_call: -
cdr3_aa: CASSLIRTGKETQYF
cdr3_nt: TGCGCCAGCAGCTTGATAAGGACTGGTAAAGAGACCCAGTACTTC

j_call: TRBJ1-2
v_call: TRBV2
clone_size: -
d_call: -
cdr3_aa: CASSDLGNYGYTF
cdr3_nt: TGTGCCAGCAGTGACTTGGGTAACTATGGCTACACCTTC

j_call: TRBJ1-1
v_call: TRBV11-1
clone_size: -
d_call: TRBD1
cdr3_aa: CASSPGTGGVAFF
cdr3_nt: TGTGCCAGCAGCCCTGGGACAGGGGGCGTTGCTTTCTTT

j_call: TRBJ2-7
v_call: TRBV9
clone_size: -
d_call: -
cdr3_aa: CASSVEKRVPYEQYF
cdr3_nt: TGTGCCAGCAGCGTAGAGAAACGGGTGCCCTACGAGCAGTACTTC

j_call: TRBJ2-5
v_call: TRBV7-7
clone_size: -
d_call: -
cdr3_aa: CAIGETQYF
cdr3_nt: TGTGCTATCGGGGAGACCCAGTACTTC

j_call: TRBJ1-5
v_call: TRBV6-6
clone_size: -
d_call: -
cdr3_aa: CASSALPQPQHF
cdr3_nt: TGTGCCAGCAGTGCTCTCCCTCAGCCCCAGCATTTT

j_call: TRBJ2-2
v_call: TRBV11-2
clone_size: -
d_call: TRBD1
cdr3_aa: CASSTQGDRGAGELFF
cdr3_nt: TGTGCCAGCAGCACACAGGGGGACAGGGGTGCCGGGGAGCTGTTTTTT

j_call: TRBJ2-3
v_call: TRBV7-2
clone_size: -
d_call: -
cdr3_aa: CASSLGSRERTDTQYF
cdr3_nt: TGTGCCAGCAGCTTAGGTAGCCGGGAGCGCACAGATACGCAGTATTTT

j_call: TRBJ2-7
v_call: TRBV25-1
clone_size: -
d_call: TRBD1
cdr3_aa: CASSGSGQPSSYEQYF
cdr3_nt: TGTGCCAGCAGTGGCTCGGGACAGCCGAGCTCCTACGAGCAGTACTTC

j_call: TRBJ2-1
v_call: TRBV5-1
clone_size: -
d_call: TRBD2
cdr3_aa: CASSSGGAWYNEQFF
cdr3_nt: TGCGCCAGCAGCAGCGGGGGGGCCTGGTACAATGAGCAGTTCTTC

j_call: TRBJ2-1
v_call: TRBV5-6
clone_size: few
d_call: TRBD2
cdr3_aa: CASSWTSGSHEQFF
cdr3_nt: TGTGCCAGCAGCTGGACTAGCGGGAGTCATGAGCAGTTCTTC

j_call: TRBJ2-3
v_call: TRBV7-9
clone_size: -
d_call: TRBD2
cdr3_aa: CASSQNRGAGVTDTQYF
cdr3_nt: TGTGCCAGCAGCCAGAATAGAGGAGCGGGGGTGACAGATACGCAGTATTTT

j_call: TRBJ1-5
v_call: TRBV6-1
clone_size: -
d_call: TRBD1
cdr3_aa: CASSETGGNQPQHF
cdr3_nt: TGTGCCAGCAGTGAGACAGGGGGAAATCAGCCCCAGCATTTT

j_call: TRBJ2-7
v_call: TRBV30
clone_size: -
d_call: -
cdr3_aa: CAWTRGVDEQYF
cdr3_nt: TGTGCCTGGACTCGCGGCGTGGACGAGCAGTACTTC

j_call: TRBJ2-1
v_call: TRBV30
clone_size: -
d_call: TRBD2
cdr3_aa: CAWSPSSLAGVNNEQFF
cdr3_nt: TGTGCCTGGAGTCCCTCGAGCCTAGCGGGAGTTAACAATGAGCAGTTCTTC

j_call: TRBJ2-6
v_call: TRBV6-6
clone_size: -
d_call: -
cdr3_aa: CASRTQVSGANVLTF
cdr3_nt: TGTGCCAGCAGAACCCAGGTCTCTGGGGCCAACGTCCTGACTTTC

j_call: TRBJ2-2
v_call: TRBV9
clone_size: -
d_call: TRBD1
cdr3_aa: CASSVGTGLNTGELFF
cdr3_nt: TGTGCCAGCAGCGTCGGGACAGGTTTGAACACCGGGGAGCTGTTTTTT

j_call: TRBJ2-5
v_call: TRBV6-5
clone_size: -
d_call: TRBD1
cdr3_aa: CASSTGTGARKTQYF
cdr3_nt: TGTGCCAGCAGTACAGGGACAGGGGCACGGAAGACCCAGTACTTC

j_call: TRBJ2-7
v_call: TRBV6-6
clone_size: -
d_call: -
cdr3_aa: CASSTLGYEQYF
cdr3_nt: TGTGCCAGCAGTACTTTGGGCTACGAGCAGTACTTC

j_call: TRBJ2-3
v_call: TRBV6-1
clone_size: -
d_call: -
cdr3_aa: CASSMQGNTQYF
cdr3_nt: TGTGCCAGCAGTATGCAGGGAAATACGCAGTATTTT

j_call: TRBJ2-1
v_call: TRBV7-7
clone_size: -
d_call: -
cdr3_aa: CASSLDRVNNEQFF
cdr3_nt: TGTGCTAGCAGCTTAGATAGAGTGAACAATGAGCAGTTCTTC

j_call: TRBJ1-3
v_call: TRBV28
clone_size: -
d_call: TRBD1
cdr3_aa: CASRATGAGNTIYF
cdr3_nt: TGTGCCAGCAGAGCGACAGGGGCTGGAAACACCATATATTTT

j_call: TRBJ2-5
v_call: TRBV5-1
clone_size: -
d_call: -
cdr3_aa: CASSFQGWEIEETQYF
cdr3_nt: TGCGCCAGCAGCTTCCAGGGTTGGGAGATTGAGGAGACCCAGTACTTC

j_call: TRBJ2-2
v_call: TRBV6-6
clone_size: -
d_call: -
cdr3_aa: CASRPGAGELFF
cdr3_nt: TGTGCCAGCAGGCCTGGGGCCGGGGAGCTGTTTTTT

j_call: TRBJ2-6
v_call: TRBV7-2
clone_size: -
d_call: -
cdr3_aa: CASSLSTGSGANVLTF
cdr3_nt: TGTGCCAGCAGCTTATCCACAGGCTCTGGGGCCAACGTCCTGACTTTC

j_call: TRBJ1-1
v_call: TRBV5-1
clone_size: -
d_call: -
cdr3_aa: CASSLKGSGDTEAFF
cdr3_nt: TGCGCCAGCAGCTTAAAGGGGTCCGGGGACACTGAAGCTTTCTTT

j_call: TRBJ1-1
v_call: TRBV29-1
clone_size: -
d_call: -
cdr3_aa: CSVEPGIEAFF
cdr3_nt: TGCAGCGTTGAACCAGGGATTGAAGCTTTCTTT

j_call: TRBJ2-2
v_call: TRBV18
clone_size: -
d_call: TRBD2
cdr3_aa: CASSQGLNTGELFF
cdr3_nt: TGTGCCAGCTCACAGGGACTAAACACCGGGGAGCTGTTTTTT

j_call: TRBJ2-2
v_call: TRBV5-4
clone_size: once
d_call: TRBD2
cdr3_aa: CASSLTSGTTGELFF
cdr3_nt: TGTGCCAGCAGCCTGACTAGCGGAACCACCGGGGAGCTGTTTTTT

j_call: TRBJ1-2
v_call: TRBV6-5
clone_size: once
d_call: -
cdr3_aa: CASSYWASKNYGYTF
cdr3_nt: TGTGCCAGCAGTTATTGGGCCTCGAAGAACTATGGCTACACCTTC

j_call: TRBJ1-1
v_call: TRBV6-1
clone_size: -
d_call: -
cdr3_aa: CAVLLGPGRTEAFF
cdr3_nt: TGTGCCGTCCTCTTGGGACCTGGAAGGACTGAAGCTTTCTTT

j_call: TRBJ2-7
v_call: TRBV6-1
clone_size: -
d_call: TRBD2
cdr3_aa: CAISEGIASGSFYEQYF
cdr3_nt: TGTGCCATCAGTGAGGGTATAGCTAGCGGGAGTTTTTACGAGCAGTACTTC

j_call: TRBJ2-1
v_call: TRBV7-8
clone_size: -
d_call: -
cdr3_aa: CASSSEGGKYNEQFF
cdr3_nt: TGTGCCAGCAGCTCCGAGGGTGGCAAATACAATGAGCAGTTCTTC

j_call: TRBJ2-7
v_call: TRBV7-2
clone_size: -
d_call: TRBD1
cdr3_aa: CASSLETGGLYEQYF
cdr3_nt: TGTGCCAGCAGCTTAGAGACAGGGGGCCTCTACGAGCAGTACTTC

j_call: TRBJ1-1
v_call: TRBV12-5
clone_size: -
d_call: -
cdr3_aa: CASGPDPGRAGFPEAFF
cdr3_nt: TGTGCTAGTGGACCCGACCCTGGCAGGGCTGGTTTTCCTGAAGCTTTCTTT